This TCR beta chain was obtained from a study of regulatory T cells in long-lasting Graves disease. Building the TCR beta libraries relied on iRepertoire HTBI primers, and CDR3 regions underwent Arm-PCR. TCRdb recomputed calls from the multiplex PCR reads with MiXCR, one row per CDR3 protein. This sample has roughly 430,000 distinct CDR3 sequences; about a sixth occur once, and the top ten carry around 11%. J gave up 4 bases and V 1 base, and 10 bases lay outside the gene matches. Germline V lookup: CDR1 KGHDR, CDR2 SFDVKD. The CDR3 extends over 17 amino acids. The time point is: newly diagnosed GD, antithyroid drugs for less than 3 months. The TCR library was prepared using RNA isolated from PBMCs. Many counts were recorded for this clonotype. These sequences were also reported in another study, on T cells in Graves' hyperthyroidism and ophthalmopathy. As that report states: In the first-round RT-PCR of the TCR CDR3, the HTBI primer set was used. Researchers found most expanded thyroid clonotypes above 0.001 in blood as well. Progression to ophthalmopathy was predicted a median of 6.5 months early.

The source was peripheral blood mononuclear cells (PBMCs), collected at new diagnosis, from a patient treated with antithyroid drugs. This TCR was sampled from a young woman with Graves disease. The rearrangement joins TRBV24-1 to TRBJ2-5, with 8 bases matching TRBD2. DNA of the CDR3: TGTGCCACCAGTGATTTTCGTACTGGGACTAGGGGAGAGACCCAGTACTTC. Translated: CATSDFRTGTRGETQYF.